This TCR beta chain was recovered during a study of radiotherapy plus CTLA-4 blockade in lung cancer. Germline V gene lookup returns CDR1 KGHSH and CDR2 LQKENI. CDR3 length: 19 amino acids. The ends lost 1 base at V and 0 bases at J; junction bases unmatched: 9. Sequencing was performed with immunoSEQ multiplex PCR; in TCRdb, only in-frame clones are kept and a portion is missing. This table has tens of thousands of clones, less than 85% appearing once. The chain employs TRBV18 and TRBJ2-1, with 10 bases fitting TRBD2. The TCR sequence derives from a human donor with non-small cell lung cancer who had a complete response to radiotherapy plus ipilimumab. The sample was peripheral blood, taken from a patient treated with radiotherapy plus ipilimumab. CDR3 nucleotides: TGTGCCAGCTCACCACGGACTAGCGGAAGCGCTTTCTCCTACAATGAGCAGTTCTTC. Translating it yields CASSPRTSGSAFSYNEQFF.